This T cell receptor beta chain appears in the sequencing data of a study of blood T cells in healthy people across ages (dated by TCRdb to the mid-2010s). The study in broad terms: Template switching captured roughly one uniquely barcoded TCR beta cDNA molecule per two T cells in model experiments. The study analyzed two additional independent replicas of 1 million unique cDNA reads from the same blood draw for two donors, one aged 18 to 30 and one aged 80 or older. Four age groups were formed from the donors: young (average 16 years), middle-aged (approximately 40), aged (around 68) and long-lived (more than 75). Using deep sequencing normalized with unique cDNA molecular identifiers, the study measured how TCR beta repertoire diversity changes with age. To avoid experimental bias, donors of different ages were randomly spread across the sequencing lanes.

The donors were around 39 Caucasian individuals from Russia, aged roughly 6 to 100 years, who were systemically healthy. Each donor gave about 9.2 milliliters of peripheral blood, drawn into EDTA-treated Vacutainer tubes. Ficoll-Paque density-gradient centrifugation was used to isolate PBMCs, with at least 6.5 million per sample. Trizol reagent was used to extract total RNA from the PBMCs, yielding at least 6 micrograms per sample. Naive CD45RAhigh/CD27high T cell percentages were measured by flow cytometry on a PBMC aliquot from every donor. Findings and caveats that apply to the study as a whole: There was a strong correlation between observed TCR beta diversity and the percentage of naive T cells measured by flow cytometry. Bulk unsorted PBMC profiling prevented conclusive comparison of naive and antigen-experienced compartments. Compared with the aged group, more naive CD4+ T cells, fewer expanded clones and increased TCR diversity were shown by the long-lived group, suggesting age selection. Estimates of total diversity based on one million sequenced T cells were regarded as lower bounds and as underestimates. Observed TCR beta diversity per million T cells fell roughly linearly with age, and a significant reduction was already apparent by age around 39. The CMV infection status of donors was not known, potentially confounding age-related changes in expanded clonotypes.

As for this clonotype: What antigen it recognizes has not been identified. Per-base qualities were not stored, and no clone one base away is much larger.

Library construction relied on 5' RACE. Sequencing took place on an Illumina HiSeq 2500. A second 7 to 11 cycle PCR used a sample-barcoded 5' primer and a J-beta primer mix. A unique molecular identifier was introduced onto each TCR beta cDNA molecule by a template-switch 5' adaptor carrying 12 random nucleotides. At least 2.5 million CDR3-containing paired-end reads were obtained from each sample. All of the RNA was converted into first-strand cDNA using the Mint cDNA synthesis kit, with a TRBC-specific oligonucleotide serving as the primer. Following uracil-DNA glycosylase treatment, a first 18-cycle PCR with universal primers M1SS and BC2_uni_R was performed on all cDNA. The published analysis was carried out like this. For normalization, 1 million high-quality reads were randomly selected from each sample, with every read carrying a distinct molecular identifier. Instead of being binned into consensus sequences, reads with shared molecular identifiers were discarded. MiTCR, with a Q25 quality threshold and the strictest error-elimination algorithm, was used for CDR3 identification, clonotype clustering and error correction. A nonparametric unseen species model using Euler transformation provided a lower-bound estimate of total TCR beta diversity. The public reads were quality trimmed at Q25 with fastp and then assembled into clones with MiXCR by TCRdb, keeping productive beta chains. Under each unique CDR3 protein, matching rows form one entry showing the most common genes and DNA. Clone size and V and J calls follow TCRdb, not the original study. For this sample there are 650,000 to 800,000 distinct CDR3 sequences; approximately 52% appear just once. Jointly, the top ten make up around an eighth of the sample.

V and J are trimmed by 0 bases and 6 bases, and the gene matches miss 9 bases of the junction. From the cysteine up to the phenylalanine, the CDR3 has a length of 15 residues. CDR3 DNA only is kept here, 45 bases in frame from base 1. The germline V gene (reference sequence) gives CDR1 as DFQATT and CDR2 as SNEGSKA. The chain links TRBV20-1 with TRBJ2-5, with 8 middle bases fitting TRBD1. The TCR comes from a woman of 80 years or more in good health. The sequencing input was blood. The sequence in DNA is TGCAGTGCTAGAGAACCTCAGGGGGCCCGGAAGACCCAGTACTTC. Its coded protein is CSAREPQGARKTQYF.